The 20 T cell receptor beta chains below come from one sample, sequenced in a study of T cell repertoires in cytomegalovirus infection. One entry per CDR3 protein results from TCRdb running MiXCR on the reads. The table shows roughly 230,000 distinct CDR3 sequences, with 5% to 8.5% occurring only once. Material: PBMCs. These receptors all come from a human donor in good health (CMV status not recorded). Some clones in this sample may be carry-over from other donors' samples.

With regard to this clonotype: With a much larger clone just one base away, this may be a read error. The chain has TRBV12-3 or TRBV12-4 and TRBJ2-3; TRBD2 might be the D (6 bases). This CDR3 region has 16 residues. The CDR3 bases are TGTGCCAACAGTTTAGAGGGCGGGGTGAGCACAGATACGCAGTATTTT. Protein product: CANSLEGGVSTDTQYF.

This clonotype came up many times. This chain connects TRBV25-1 to TRBJ1-1; D may be TRBD1 (6 bases). Trimming stripped 6 bases from V and 1 base from J, with 12 bases between. The length of the CDR3 is 14 residues. The germline V gene encodes CDR1 MGHDK and CDR2 SYGVNS. The CDR3 sequence: CASSVVTGNTEAFF. The CDR3 DNA sequence: TGTGCCAGCAGCGTCGTGACAGGGAACACTGAAGCTTTCTTT.

This sequence joins TRBV4-1 and TRBJ2-4; the D is unclear. The V end lost 4 bases, the J end lost 11 bases, and 15 bases lay between the germline ends. This CDR3 is 13 amino acids long. The germline CDR1 and CDR2 sequences are MGHRA and YSYEKL. The CDR3 DNA is TGCGCCAGCAGCCTTCGTCTACAGAGTCTTCAGTACTTC. It codes for CASSLRLQSLQYF.

In this sample, this clonotype turned up many times. The chain is built from TRBV7-6 and TRBJ2-6, with no clear D. This CDR3 comprises 16 residues. Trimming removed 2 bases at V and 0 bases at J, with 8 bases between. Germline CDR1 and CDR2: SGHVS and FNYEAQ. CDR3 nucleotides: TGTGCCAGCAGCTTAACCGGTAACTCTGGGGCCAACGTCCTGACTTTC. Translated: CASSLTGNSGANVLTF.

This clonotype showed up many times. V gene TRBV7-9 combines with J gene TRBJ1-1, with 7 bases that match TRBD1. The CDR3 length is 14 residues. Germline V gene lookup returns CDR1 SEHNR and CDR2 FQNEAQ (reference sequence). V lost 6 bases, J lost 7 bases, and 11 bases stayed unmatched. The CDR3 loop is CASSPSRGIVEAFF. The CDR3 DNA reads TGTGCCAGCAGTCCGTCCAGGGGGATTGTTGAAGCTTTCTTT.

This clonotype was seen repeatedly, ten times or more. The rearrangement joins TRBV27 to TRBJ2-1, with D maybe TRBD2 (6 bases). The CDR3 has 14 residues. In germline, CDR1 is MNHEY, CDR2 SMNVEV (reference sequence). V was cut by 2 bases and J by 3 bases, with 8 bases left in between. This CDR3 is CASSLGTFYNEQFF. CDR3 bases: TGTGCCAGCAGTTTAGGGACTTTCTACAATGAGCAGTTCTTC.

This clonotype occurred many times. The chain carries TRBV20-1 and TRBJ2-7, with D perhaps matching TRBD1 or TRBD2 (5 bases each). The germline V and J ends were trimmed by 1 base and 6 bases, with 13 bases remaining between them. The CDR3 length is 13 residues. The germline V gene has CDR1 DFQATT and CDR2 SNEGSKA (reference sequence). CDR3 amino acids: CSARGYGGREQYF. CDR3 in DNA: TGCAGTGCTAGAGGGTATGGGGGTCGCGAGCAGTACTTC.

This clonotype was detected only a few times. This CDR3 is CAWSGPKKLYEQYF. CDR3 bases: TGTGCCTGGAGCGGGCCGAAAAAACTCTACGAGCAGTACTTC. The chain carries TRBV30 and TRBJ2-7; D uncertain. Germline CDR1 GTSNPN, CDR2 SVGIG (reference sequence). The CDR3 covers 14 residues. V lost 3 bases and J lost 3, with 15 bases in between.

The CDR3 here is CASSEYSVYEQYF. DNA of the CDR3: TGTGCCAGCAGTGAATATTCCGTCTACGAGCAGTACTTC. V is TRBV25-1 and J is TRBJ2-7; D gene uncertain. V was pared by 0 bases and J by 3 bases, with 6 bases between. There are 13 residues in the CDR3. Germline CDR1 reads MGHDK; CDR2 reads SYGVNS.

The chain is built from TRBV19 and TRBJ1-6; D uncertain. Trimming shortened V by 5 bases and J by 12 bases, and 8 bases separated the two germline ends. The CDR3 extends over 11 amino acids. Germline loops: CDR1 LNHDA, CDR2 SQIVND (reference sequence). CDR3 DNA sequence: TGTGCCAGTAGTTCCCTTGGACCCCTCCACTTT. Its protein is CASSSLGPLHF.

This clonotype was counted at least ten times. This chain joins TRBV29-1 and TRBJ1-2; D gene unclear. The CDR3 consists of 13 residues. The ends were cut back, 1 base at V and 4 bases at J, with 10 bases in the middle. From germline, CDR1 is SQVTM and CDR2 ANQGSEA. The CDR3: CSVEGQPLYGYTF. The DNA of the CDR3 is TGCAGCGTTGAAGGGCAGCCACTCTATGGCTACACCTTC.

In its sample, this clonotype was seen many times. The rearrangement links TRBV13 to TRBJ2-5, with 9 bases that match TRBD2. In germline, CDR1 is PRHDT, CDR2 FYEKMQ (reference sequence). The V segment lost 5 bases and the J segment 1 base; nucleotides outside the gene matches: 8. This CDR3 contains 16 residues. In DNA form, the CDR3 reads TGTGCCAGCAGCCCCCGGGCTAGCGGGGCCCAAGAGACCCAGTACTTC. Translation: CASSPRASGAQETQYF.

There are many counts of this clonotype. The chain employs TRBV6-4 and TRBJ2-3; TRBD2 might be the D (6 bases). V gave up 3 bases and J gave up 1 base, with 14 bases separating them. The germline V gene encodes CDR1 MRHNA and CDR2 SNTAGT. The CDR3 has 16 amino acids. CDR3 protein: CASSESLARGTDTQYF. Here the CDR3 DNA reads TGTGCCAGCAGTGAATCACTAGCAAGGGGCACAGATACGCAGTATTTT.

This clonotype was seen many times. V gene TRBV6-5 combines with J gene TRBJ1-3; a possible D gene is TRBD1 (5 bases). V lost 6 bases and J 2 bases, leaving 14 bases between the germline ends. Germline CDR1 MNHEY, CDR2 SVGAGI. This CDR3 spans 15 amino acids. The DNA for the CDR3 is TGTGCCAGCAGGACATACCAGGGAACTGGAAACACCATATATTTT. This gives the protein CASRTYQGTGNTIYF.

This clonotype was observed many times. One end of the junction fails to match germline, which may point to a read error. This chain connects TRBV10-3 to TRBJ1-5; no clear D. The germline gives CDR1 ENHRY, CDR2 SYGVKD. The CDR3 sequence is 13 residues long. DNA for the CDR3: TGTGCCATCACTGAGTCTAGCAATCAGCCCCAGCATTTT. It encodes CAITESSNQPQHF.

This clonotype was recorded many times. This chain connects TRBV6-2 or TRBV6-3 to TRBJ2-1, with D possibly matching TRBD2 (7 bases). From germline, CDR1 is MNHEY and CDR2 SVGEGT. V lost 7 bases and J 3 bases, leaving 19 bases between the germline ends. The CDR3 has 16 amino acids. In DNA form, the CDR3 reads TGTGCCAGCATCTCAAACGGGGGGCTCAACTACAATGAGCAGTTCTTC. This encodes CASISNGGLNYNEQFF.

This clonotype was counted at least ten times. The gene calls are TRBV4-3 and TRBJ2-1; D is undetermined. This CDR3 is built from 15 residues. Trimming stripped 0 bases from V and 4 bases from J, with 10 bases between. Looked up from germline, CDR1 is LGHNA and CDR2 is YSLEER. The CDR3 sequence is CASSQDLGSYNEQFF. CDR3 in DNA: TGCGCCAGCAGCCAAGATCTTGGAAGTTACAATGAGCAGTTCTTC.

Many counts were recorded for this clonotype. The gene calls are TRBV7-2 and TRBJ1-2; D is perhaps TRBD1 (6 bases). CDR1 is SGHTA and CDR2 is FQGNSA in the germline V gene. This CDR3 region has 15 residues. Trimming removed 2 bases from V and 2 bases from J, with 12 bases in between. Here the CDR3 reads CASSLSVDRNYGYTF. The CDR3 DNA is TGTGCCAGCAGCTTATCGGTGGACAGAAACTATGGCTACACCTTC.

This clonotype was seen more than once but under ten times. V and J are TRBV20-1 and TRBJ2-7; possible D gene TRBD1, 5 bases. The CDR3 is made up of 15 amino acids. Germline-derived CDR1 and CDR2 are DFQATT and SNEGSKA (reference sequence). V lost 0 bases, J lost 6 bases, and 18 bases lay in between. The CDR3 spells CSARDPKGQGLEQYF. DNA for the CDR3: TGCAGTGCTAGAGATCCCAAGGGGCAGGGCCTCGAGCAGTACTTC.

This clonotype was seen ten or more times. The rearrangement joins TRBV27 to TRBJ1-5; the D is unclear. Germline V lookup: CDR1 MNHEY, CDR2 SMNVEV (reference sequence). V was clipped by 7 bases and J by 0 bases, with 10 bases between them. This CDR3 is built from 14 residues. The CDR3 sequence: CASNEQYSNQPQHF. The CDR3 DNA is TGTGCCAGCAATGAGCAATATAGCAATCAGCCCCAGCATTTT.